This T cell receptor beta chain was sequenced for a study of T cell changes during pregnancy in multiple sclerosis. The repertoire was sequenced with immunoSEQ multiplex PCR; TCRdb's copy has only in-frame clones and lacks some. This sample carries tens of thousands of clones, 91% of them seen once, and the ten largest clones take about 1%. V was cut by 1 base and J by 7 bases, with 8 bases left in between. The CDR3 contains 13 residues. The germline V gene encodes CDR1 SEHNR and CDR2 FQNEAQ (reference sequence). The sample in question was peripheral blood, obtained after pregnancy. This rearrangement joins TRBV7-9 to TRBJ1-5; no reliable D call. The receptor's source is a female donor in good health, enrolled as a control in a pregnancy study. Written as DNA, the CDR3 is TGTGCCAGCAGCTTAGTAGGCGGACAGCCCCAGCATTTT. This sequence encodes CASSLVGGQPQHF.